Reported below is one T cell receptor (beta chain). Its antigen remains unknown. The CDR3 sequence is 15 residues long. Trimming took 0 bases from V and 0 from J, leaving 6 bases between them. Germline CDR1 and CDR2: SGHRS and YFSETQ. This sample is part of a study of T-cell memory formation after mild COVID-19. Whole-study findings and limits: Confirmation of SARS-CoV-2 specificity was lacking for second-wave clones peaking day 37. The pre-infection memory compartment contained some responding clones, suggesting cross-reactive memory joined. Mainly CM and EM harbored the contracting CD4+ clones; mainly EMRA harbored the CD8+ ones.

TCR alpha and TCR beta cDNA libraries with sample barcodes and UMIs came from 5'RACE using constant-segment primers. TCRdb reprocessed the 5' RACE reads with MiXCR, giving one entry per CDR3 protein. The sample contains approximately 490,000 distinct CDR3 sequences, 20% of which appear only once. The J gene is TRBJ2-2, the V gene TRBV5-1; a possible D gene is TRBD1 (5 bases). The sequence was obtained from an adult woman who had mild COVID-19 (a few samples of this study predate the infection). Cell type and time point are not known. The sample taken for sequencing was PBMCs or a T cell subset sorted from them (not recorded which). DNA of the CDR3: TGCGCCAGCAGCTTGGTACAGGCGAACACCGGGGAGCTGTTTTTT. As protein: CASSLVQANTGELFF. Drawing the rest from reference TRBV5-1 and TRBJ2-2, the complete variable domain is KAGVTQTPRYLIKTRGQQVTLSCSPISGHRSVSWYQQTPGQGLQFLFEYFSETQRNKGNFPGRFSGRQFSNSRSEMNVSTLELGDSALYLCASSLVQANTGELFFGEGSRLTVL.